A single sample is the source of the 2 T cell receptor beta chains below, sequenced in a study of blood T cell repertoires in COVID-19. Sequenced by immunoSEQ multiplex PCR; TCRdb stores in-frame clones only, minus some. The repertoire holds approximately 500,000 clones, with roughly nine tenths as singletons. The source material was peripheral blood. The receptors were gathered from a woman aged 50 to 60 with COVID-19, enrolled during active disease.

The V and J genes are TRBV6-1 and TRBJ2-7; D may be TRBD1 (6 bases). The V end was cut by 3 bases, the J end by 5 bases, with 17 bases between. This CDR3 spans 15 amino acids. Germline CDR1 and CDR2: MNHNS and SASEGT. Here the CDR3 DNA reads TGTGCCAGCAGTGACCCCGGGACATTCGTCGACGAGCAGTACTTC. It is translated as CASSDPGTFVDEQYF.

The chain couples TRBV2 to TRBJ1-5; maybe TRBD1 (5 bases). Deletions cut 1 base from V and 1 base from J, with 8 bases between. CDR3 length equals 15 residues. Germline V lookup: CDR1 SNHLY, CDR2 FYNNEI. The CDR3 coding sequence is TGTGCCAGCAGTGAAGGAAGGGGAAGCAATCAGCCCCAGCATTTT. It translates to CASSEGRGSNQPQHF.